Each of the 3 T cell receptor beta chains below was sequenced from the same sample in a study of T cells in Graves' hyperthyroidism and ophthalmopathy. Amplification yielded TCR beta CDR3 regions, with RNA transcripts as the source. HTBI primers were employed in a first-round RT-PCR of the TCR CDR3. TCRdb fed the multiplex PCR reads into MiXCR, producing one record per CDR3 protein. The sample shows roughly 650,000 distinct CDR3 sequences, 16% of them seen only once. Input material: blood. All receptors derive from a woman in her thirties or forties with Graves' ophthalmopathy.

This chain links TRBV6-1 with TRBJ2-1; D possibly corresponds to TRBD2 (6 bases). CDR1 is MNHNS, CDR2 SASEGT, per germline. This CDR3 has 15 residues. Trimming removed 0 bases at V and 8 bases at J, with 14 bases between. The CDR3 spells CASSEAGGEKDEQFF. The CDR3 DNA follows: TGTGCCAGCAGTGAAGCGGGGGGAGAGAAGGATGAGCAGTTCTTC.

This clonotype was counted many times. CDR3 sequence: CASSQLTGQMYEQYF. Here the CDR3 DNA reads TGTGCCAGCAGCCAACTGACGGGACAAATGTACGAGCAGTACTTC. This chain joins TRBV7-2 and TRBJ2-7; a possible D gene is TRBD1 (6 bases). The germline V and J ends were trimmed by 5 bases and 4 bases, with 18 bases remaining between them. Germline V lookup: CDR1 SGHTA, CDR2 FQGNSA. The CDR3 consists of 15 residues.

This sequence joins TRBV5-1 and TRBJ1-2, with TRBD1 matching over 7 bases. V trimming: 1 base; J trimming: 5 bases; junction bases outside the gene matches: 11. The CDR3 totals 16 residues. Germline loops: CDR1 SGHRS, CDR2 YFSETQ. This chain's CDR3 is CASSLLVEGARYGYTF. CDR3 sequence (DNA): TGCGCCAGCAGCTTGTTAGTGGAGGGGGCGCGTTATGGCTACACCTTC.